The rows below give T cell receptor beta chains drawn from one sample of a study of cytomegalovirus exposure and HLA in healthy donors. The assay was immunoSEQ multiplex PCR, and TCRdb's table has in-frame clones only and misses some. In the table there are 330,000 or so clones, roughly 85% of which are singletons. The sequenced sample consisted of PBMCs. The receptors come from a woman aged 18-30 years in good health and CMV-seronegative. Each CDR3 is given with its conserved first and last residue. D genes are given only for firm matches. Rows give clone size only sometimes, using once, few, many, or a class for an expanded clone.

v_gene: TRBV4-1; d_gene: TRBD1; abundance: once; len: 15; j_gene: TRBJ1-5; CDR3nt: TGCGCCAGCAGCCCTGAACACAGGGGTGGACAGCCCCAGCATTTT; CDR3aa: CASSPEHRGGQPQHF
v_gene: TRBV2; d_gene: .; abundance: .; len: 15; j_gene: TRBJ2-3; CDR3nt: TGTGCCAGCAGTGGACCGGCGGAATGGGCAGATACGCAGTATTTT; CDR3aa: CASSGPAEWADTQYF
v_gene: TRBV28; d_gene: TRBD1; abundance: once; len: 16; j_gene: TRBJ2-7; CDR3nt: TGTGCCAGCAGTCCCCCAGACAGGGGGCGCCTTTACGAGCAGTACTTC; CDR3aa: CASSPPDRGRLYEQYF
v_gene: TRBV2; d_gene: .; abundance: .; len: 13; j_gene: TRBJ2-7; CDR3nt: TGTGCCAGCAGTTCGGAGAATATCAGCGAGCAGTACTTC; CDR3aa: CASSSENISEQYF
v_gene: TRBV5-1; d_gene: .; abundance: .; len: 13; j_gene: TRBJ1-3; CDR3nt: TGCGCCAGCAGGGTCTACTCTGGAAACACCATATATTTT; CDR3aa: CASRVYSGNTIYF
v_gene: TRBV13; d_gene: TRBD1; abundance: .; len: 16; j_gene: TRBJ2-1; CDR3nt: TGTGCCAGCAGCTTACTCCCGGGACAGGCCTACAATGAGCAGTTCTTC; CDR3aa: CASSLLPGQAYNEQFF
v_gene: TRBV30; d_gene: .; abundance: once; len: 14; j_gene: TRBJ2-7; CDR3nt: TGTGCCTGGAGTGTCGGGGGATCTTCCTACGAGCAGTACTTC; CDR3aa: CAWSVGGSSYEQYF
v_gene: TRBV7-3; d_gene: .; abundance: .; len: 14; j_gene: TRBJ2-7; CDR3nt: TGTGCCAGCAGCCCCCCGGGGGGAGGGGGCGAGCAGTACTTC; CDR3aa: CASSPPGGGGEQYF
v_gene: TRBV5-6; d_gene: .; abundance: .; len: 13; j_gene: TRBJ2-1; CDR3nt: TGTGCCAGCAGCTTGGGACAGGGAGGCTGGCAGTTCTTC; CDR3aa: CASSLGQGGWQFF
v_gene: TRBV6-1; d_gene: .; abundance: .; len: 14; j_gene: TRBJ2-7; CDR3nt: TGTGCCAGCAGTGAGATAGAGGCGAGCTACGAGCAGTACTTC; CDR3aa: CASSEIEASYEQYF
v_gene: TRBV10-3; d_gene: .; abundance: .; len: 11; j_gene: TRBJ2-7; CDR3nt: TGTGCCATCTCACAGTACTACGAGCAGTACTTC; CDR3aa: CAISQYYEQYF
v_gene: TRBV27; d_gene: TRBD1; abundance: .; len: 15; j_gene: TRBJ1-5; CDR3nt: TGTGCCAGCAGTTTCCTTGGACAGGGCGATCAGCCCCAGCATTTT; CDR3aa: CASSFLGQGDQPQHF
v_gene: TRBV27; d_gene: .; abundance: .; len: 16; j_gene: TRBJ1-2; CDR3nt: TGTGCCAGCAGTTTAATCCCCGGCAGGTCTTACTATGGCTACACCTTC; CDR3aa: CASSLIPGRSYYGYTF
v_gene: TRBV9; d_gene: TRBD2; abundance: .; len: 17; j_gene: TRBJ2-1; CDR3nt: TGTGCCAGCAGCGGATTTAGCGGGAACCACCCTCTGGATGAGCAGTTCTTC; CDR3aa: CASSGFSGNHPLDEQFF
v_gene: TRBV7-2; d_gene: .; abundance: once; len: 16; j_gene: TRBJ2-3; CDR3nt: TGTGCCAGCAGCCTTCAATTAGCGGATCCCACAGATACGCAGTATTTT; CDR3aa: CASSLQLADPTDTQYF
v_gene: TRBV27; d_gene: .; abundance: .; len: 14; j_gene: TRBJ2-5; CDR3nt: TGTGCCAGCAGTTTGCGGGGATACCAAGAGACCCAGTACTTC; CDR3aa: CASSLRGYQETQYF
v_gene: TRBV7-8; d_gene: TRBD2; abundance: .; len: 15; j_gene: TRBJ2-2; CDR3nt: TGTGCCAGCAGCTTAGGGCTAGCGGAAACCGGGGAGCTGTTTTTT; CDR3aa: CASSLGLAETGELFF
v_gene: TRBV28; d_gene: .; abundance: .; len: 12; j_gene: TRBJ1-4; CDR3nt: TGTGCCAGTGGGCAGTCAAATGAAAAACTGTTTTTT; CDR3aa: CASGQSNEKLFF
v_gene: TRBV10-3; d_gene: TRBD2; abundance: .; len: 15; j_gene: TRBJ2-7; CDR3nt: TGTGCCATCAGTGTAGGGACTAGCGGGAGCTACGAGCAGTACTTC; CDR3aa: CAISVGTSGSYEQYF
v_gene: TRBV7-6; d_gene: .; abundance: .; len: 16; j_gene: TRBJ2-6; CDR3nt: TGTGCCAGCAGCCCGCCCGGGGGAGCTGGGGCCAACGTCCTGACTTTC; CDR3aa: CASSPPGGAGANVLTF
v_gene: TRBV5-1; d_gene: TRBD1; abundance: .; len: 13; j_gene: TRBJ2-7; CDR3nt: TGCGCCAGCAGCATGGGACAGACCTACGAGCAGTACTTC; CDR3aa: CASSMGQTYEQYF
v_gene: TRBV7-9; d_gene: TRBD1; abundance: .; len: 11; j_gene: TRBJ1-4; CDR3nt: TGTGCCAGCACGACAGGGACTCAACTGTTTTTT; CDR3aa: CASTTGTQLFF
v_gene: TRBV27; d_gene: .; abundance: .; len: 16; j_gene: TRBJ1-1; CDR3nt: TGTGCCACCTGGGCGGCCGAGGGCAGGGGAATTACTGAAGCTTTCTTT; CDR3aa: CATWAAEGRGITEAFF
v_gene: TRBV5-1; d_gene: .; abundance: .; len: 14; j_gene: TRBJ2-7; CDR3nt: TGCGCCAGTACCAGACAGGACTGGGGACACGAGCAGTACTTC; CDR3aa: CASTRQDWGHEQYF
v_gene: TRBV27; d_gene: TRBD2; abundance: .; len: 16; j_gene: TRBJ2-3; CDR3nt: TGTGCCAGCAGTTTATCGCCTAGCGGTTACACAGATACGCAGTATTTT; CDR3aa: CASSLSPSGYTDTQYF
v_gene: TRBV6-5; d_gene: TRBD1; abundance: few; len: 12; j_gene: TRBJ2-7; CDR3nt: TGTGCCAGCAGCCACGGACAGGGCGAGCAGTACTTC; CDR3aa: CASSHGQGEQYF
v_gene: TRBV29-1; d_gene: TRBD1; abundance: .; len: 15; j_gene: TRBJ2-4; CDR3nt: TGCAGCGTCATACAGGGGGCGGTGGGCAAAAACATTCAGTACTTC; CDR3aa: CSVIQGAVGKNIQYF
v_gene: TRBV5-4; d_gene: .; abundance: .; len: 13; j_gene: TRBJ1-4; CDR3nt: TGTGCCAGCAGCGGAGAGGGAGGTGAAAAACTGTTTTTT; CDR3aa: CASSGEGGEKLFF
v_gene: TRBV28; d_gene: TRBD2; abundance: .; len: 14; j_gene: TRBJ2-5; CDR3nt: TGTGCCAGCAGTTTGACTAGCGCCCAAGAGACCCAGTACTTC; CDR3aa: CASSLTSAQETQYF
v_gene: TRBV5-6; d_gene: TRBD1; abundance: .; len: 16; j_gene: TRBJ2-5; CDR3nt: TGTGCCAGCAGCTGGAGCTGGACAGGGCCGCAAGAGACCCAGTACTTC; CDR3aa: CASSWSWTGPQETQYF